This T cell receptor beta chain was recovered during a study of blood T cell repertoires in COVID-19. This CDR3 comprises 13 residues. Germline CDR1 is LNHNV and CDR2 is YYDKDF (reference sequence). J was trimmed by 4 bases and V by 9 bases; bases with no gene match: 5. The repertoire was sequenced with immunoSEQ multiplex PCR; TCRdb's copy has only in-frame clones and lacks some. The sample contains fewer than 110,000 clones, 65% to 80% of which appear only once. Sequenced input: peripheral blood. The receptor was isolated from a man in his 70s with acute or convalescent COVID-19. V gene TRBV15 combines with J gene TRBJ1-2, with TRBD1 matching 10 bases. The CDR3 protein is CATRQGAAYGYTF. The CDR3 nucleotides are TGTGCCACGAGACAGGGGGCGGCCTATGGCTACACCTTC.